One and the same sample provided the 9 T cell receptor beta chains below, sequenced in a study of OX40 agonist ivuxolimab in advanced cancers. The protocol was immunoSEQ multiplex PCR, while the TCRdb copy is restricted to in-frame clones and leaves out a portion. The sample consists of around 74,000 clones, 92% of them appearing once. Sequencing used CD4+ or CD8+ T cells sorted from blood, obtained in a trial of the OX40 agonist ivuxolimab. Source of these receptors: an adult with an advanced solid tumor such as melanoma, head and neck, liver or kidney cancer.

The chain recombines TRBV5-6 with TRBJ2-6, with D perhaps TRBD2 (5 bases). Germline V gene data show CDR1 as SGHDT and CDR2 as YYEEEE. Trimming shortened V by 0 bases and J by 0 bases, and 7 bases separated the two germline ends. The CDR3 consists of 16 residues. CDR3 protein: CASSLVGISGANVLTF. As DNA, the CDR3 is TGTGCCAGCAGCTTGGTCGGGATCTCTGGGGCCAACGTCCTGACTTTC.

The V call is TRBV7-8, the J call TRBJ2-7; the D gene could be TRBD1 or TRBD2 (5 bases each). This CDR3 contains 15 residues. The V and J ends lost 7 bases and 4 bases respectively, with 20 bases between them. In germline, CDR1 is SGHVS, CDR2 FQNEAQ. The CDR3 loop reads CASTNSYGARYEQYF. The CDR3 bases are TGTGCCAGCACCAACTCTTACGGGGCGCGATACGAGCAGTACTTC.

Of note for this clone: A junction end diverges from the germline sequence, so it may reflect a read error. This chain joins TRBV6-1 and TRBJ2-3, with D maybe TRBD1 (5 bases). CDR1 and CDR2 from the germline V gene are MNHNS and SASEGT. The CDR3 is 13 amino acids. The CDR3 reads CASSEDRWGVVRF. The CDR3 DNA reads as TGTGCCAGCAGTGAAGATCGGTGGGGCGTAGTAAGGTTT.

The rearrangement links TRBV6-6 to TRBJ1-2; possibly TRBD1 for D (6 bases). V was shortened by 6 bases and J by 8 bases, with 19 bases between the two germline ends. CDR3 length: 14 amino acids. Germline V gene data show CDR1 as MNHNY and CDR2 as SVGAGI (reference sequence). As DNA, the CDR3 is TGTGCCAGCAGCCCCGGAACAGGGCTGGGCGGCTACACCTTC. Translating it yields CASSPGTGLGGYTF.

This clone is a singleton in its sample. V is TRBV6-4 and J is TRBJ2-1, with D unresolved. The CDR3 covers 14 residues. Germline lookup yields CDR1 MRHNA and CDR2 SNTAGT. The V end lost 0 bases, the J end lost 7 bases, and 10 bases lay between the germline ends. CDR3: CASSDSAVTNEQFF. CDR3 nucleotides: TGTGCCAGCAGTGACTCTGCCGTGACAAATGAGCAGTTCTTC.

The rearrangement links TRBV13 to TRBJ2-3; D remains unclear. CDR1 is PRHDT, CDR2 FYEKMQ, per germline (reference sequence). The CDR3 covers 14 residues. The V end was cut by 5 bases, the J end by 7 bases, with 16 bases between. DNA for the CDR3: TGTGCCAGCAGCCGAAACACCCGACTTAATACGCAGTATTTT. Protein: CASSRNTRLNTQYF.

CDR3: CASSRAGGTGDGYTF. DNA for the CDR3: TGTGCCAGCAGCCGCGCAGGCGGGACAGGGGATGGCTACACCTTC. The genes are TRBV7-2 and TRBJ1-2, with 10 bases aligning to TRBD1. This CDR3 has 15 residues. Per germline, CDR1 SGHTA and CDR2 FQGNSA. After removal of 5 bases from V and 6 bases from J, the junction contained 9 bases not matched to a gene.

The gene calls are TRBV9 and TRBJ2-5, with 10 bases lining up with TRBD2. Germline-derived CDR1 and CDR2 are SGDLS and YYNGEE. The CDR3 is 16 amino acids. Germline trimming cut 3 bases from V and 5 bases from J; bases unmatched to any gene: 10. As DNA, the CDR3 is TGTGCCAGCAGCGCTGGTCTCGCTAGCGGGAGTGAGACCCAGTACTTC. Translation: CASSAGLASGSETQYF.

This clone was picked up one time. The chain has TRBV25-1 and TRBJ2-2; D perhaps matches TRBD2 (5 bases). The germline V gene has CDR1 MGHDK and CDR2 SYGVNS. The CDR3 spans 18 residues. Deletions cut 3 bases from V and 4 bases from J, with 21 bases between. CDR3 coding DNA: TGTGCCAGCAGTGATACAGTCCGAGGGTCGGTGTCCACCGGGGAGCTGTTTTTT. Translated: CASSDTVRGSVSTGELFF.